This record looks at one T cell receptor (beta chain) sequence and its context. Its antigen remains unidentified. The CDR3 sequence is 14 residues long. CDR1 MNHEY and CDR2 SVGAGI come from the germline V gene. The junction had 10 bases not matched to a gene; V was cut back by 7 bases and J by 6 bases. Only in-frame clones appear in the TCRdb table, and some are missing; sequencing was by immunoSEQ multiplex PCR. The data contain roughly 25,000 clones, more than 75% of them seen just once; the ten biggest clones take up 0.93%. The source of the sample is a study of graft-versus-host responses after intestinal transplantation. Study at large: Transplant recipients had multivisceral, liver-intestinal, or isolated intestinal grafts. Every one of the recipients received anti-thymocyte globulin induction and afterwards took tacrolimus and steroids for around 3 years. Study results and caveats: Recipient marrow showed GvH clones, some seen first in ileum or blood. In patients with graft-donor T cell macrochimerism, allograft graft-versus-host to host-versus-graft clonal ratios were high.

This sequence originates from a human donor who was the organ donor for an intestinal transplant. The chain links TRBV6-5 to TRBJ1-2; 8 positions match TRBD1. The input for sequencing was unstimulated CD8+ T cells sorted from spleen or lymph node cells, taken before transplant. CDR3 loop: CASTQGPGGHGYTF. Written as DNA, the CDR3 is TGTGCCAGCACCCAAGGGCCAGGGGGCCATGGCTACACCTTC.